These 22 T cell receptor beta chains were sequenced from one sample in a study of CD8 T cells in Susac syndrome. RNA, at roughly 0.45 to 1 ug, was reverse transcribed with random hexamers. A single record per CDR3 protein comes from TCRdb applying MiXCR to the immunoSEQ multiplex PCR reads. The repertoire includes 150,000 or so distinct CDR3 sequences, over 85% of them detected once, and 0.13% to 0.15% sits in the top ten. Sequenced sample: CD4+ T cells from PBMCs. Every receptor here comes from a human donor in good health.

This chain joins TRBV29-1 and TRBJ2-1; D uncertain. The CDR3 extends over 12 amino acids. The V gene lost 5 bases and the J gene lost 8 bases, with 13 bases spanning the gap. The V gene's germline CDR1 is SQVTM and CDR2 ANQGSEA. CDR3 residues: CSVSNLMDEQFF. Here the CDR3 DNA reads TGCAGCGTTTCCAACCTTATGGATGAGCAGTTCTTC.

The rearrangement joins TRBV12-3 or TRBV12-4 to TRBJ2-7; D uncertain. The CDR3 sequence is 15 residues long. Trimming left V 5 bases short and J 8 bases short, with 22 bases between. Here the CDR3 reads CASSPSLRNRRQQYF. CDR3 sequence (DNA): TGTGCCAGCAGTCCCTCACTTAGGAACCGCCGACAGCAGTACTTC.

The CDR3 coding sequence is TGTGCCAGCAGCTTCACTCACGACAATGAGCAGTTCTTC. It yields the protein CASSFTHDNEQFF. The gene calls are TRBV7-9 and TRBJ2-1; D gene ambiguous. Trimming removed 3 bases at V and 5 bases at J, with 8 bases between. CDR3 length: 13 amino acids. CDR1 and CDR2 (germline): SEHNR, FQNEAQ (reference sequence). The full variable domain, rest sourced from reference TRBV7-9 and TRBJ2-1, is DTGVSQNPRHKITKRGQNVTFRCDPISEHNRLYWYRQTLGQGPEFLTYFQNEAQLEKSRLLSDRFSAERPKGSFSTLEIQRTEQGDSAMYLCASSFTHDNEQFFGPGTRLTVL.

The rearrangement links TRBV18 to TRBJ2-3, with D tentatively TRBD1 or TRBD2 (5 bases each). The germline V and J ends were trimmed by 3 bases and 5 bases, with 15 bases remaining between them. CDR3 size: 15 residues. Germline V gene data show CDR1 as KGHSH and CDR2 as LQKENI. CDR3 residues: CASSPRDQDLDTQYF. CDR3 DNA: TGTGCCAGCTCACCCCGGGACCAGGATTTAGATACGCAGTATTTT.

The chain couples TRBV29-1 to TRBJ2-7, with TRBD1 identical over 7 bases. CDR3 length equals 12 residues. V lost 6 bases, J lost 4 bases, and 6 bases stayed unmatched. In germline, CDR1 is SQVTM, CDR2 ANQGSEA. The CDR3, as DNA: TGCAGCGTCCTTCTACAGGGGTACGAGCAGTACTTC. Its translation: CSVLLQGYEQYF.

The chain recombines TRBV28 with TRBJ1-2, with D unclear. From germline, CDR1 is MDHEN and CDR2 SYDVKM. With 8 bases removed from V and 5 bases from J, the gap between germline ends came to 9 bases. CDR3 length: 11 residues. DNA of the CDR3: TGTGCCAGCGGGGTGGAGTATGGCTACACCTTC. It yields the protein CASGVEYGYTF.

The chain employs TRBV3-1 and TRBJ2-1; unclear D gene. CDR1 is LGHDT and CDR2 is YNNKEL in the germline V gene (reference sequence). The CDR3 totals 12 residues. Trimming took 1 base from V and 5 from J, leaving 3 bases between them. The CDR3 DNA follows: TGTGCCAGCAGCCAAGTTGACAATGAGCAGTTCTTC. Residues: CASSQVDNEQFF.

The chain links TRBV20-1 to TRBJ1-1; 11 nucleotides match TRBD1. CDR3 length: 15 amino acids. CDR1 DFQATT and CDR2 SNEGSKA come from the germline V gene (reference sequence). With V trimmed by 6 bases and J by 1 base, 7 bases remained unmatched. CDR3 sequence: CSAPGQGGWNTEAFF. In nucleotides, the CDR3 is TGCAGTGCGCCGGGACAGGGGGGCTGGAACACTGAAGCTTTCTTT.

The chain has TRBV12-3 or TRBV12-4 and TRBJ2-1; D might be TRBD2 (5 bases). V lost 3 bases and J 2 bases, leaving 11 bases between the germline ends. The length of the CDR3 is 15 residues. The CDR3 sequence is CASSFERGAYNEQFF. The CDR3, as DNA: TGTGCCAGCAGTTTCGAACGGGGTGCCTACAATGAGCAGTTCTTC.

The chain is built from TRBV29-1 and TRBJ2-2; a possible D gene is TRBD2 (6 bases). Germline CDR1 SQVTM, CDR2 ANQGSEA. Trimming pared 7 bases from V and 6 bases from J, leaving 15 bases between. This CDR3 comprises 13 residues. The CDR3 DNA reads TGCAGCGCGGGGGAAGGGCGGTCCGGGGAGCTGTTTTTT. Translating it yields CSAGEGRSGELFF.

The chain uses TRBV28 and TRBJ2-3; unclear D gene. Germline V lookup: CDR1 MDHEN, CDR2 SYDVKM. This CDR3 spans 14 amino acids. The V gene lost 11 bases and the J gene lost 0 bases, with 15 bases spanning the gap. The CDR3 DNA sequence: TGTGCCTCGAAAACCCCTACTAGCACAGATACGCAGTATTTT. It encodes CASKTPTSTDTQYF.

The chain has TRBV29-1 and TRBJ2-7, with D maybe TRBD1 (5 bases). This CDR3 spans 13 amino acids. In germline, CDR1 is SQVTM, CDR2 ANQGSEA. Trimming shortened V by 0 bases and J by 3 bases, and 9 bases separated the two germline ends. CDR3 nucleotides: TGCAGCGTTGAAGATCAGGGTAGCTACGAGCAGTACTTC. Encoded protein: CSVEDQGSYEQYF.

The V gene is TRBV9, the J gene TRBJ1-6; the match to TRBD1 covers 7 bases. V lost 0 bases and J lost 14; bases outside the gene matches: 14. Germline CDR1 and CDR2: SGDLS and YYNGEE. The CDR3 totals 16 residues. CDR3 in amino acids: CASSVGPLDREGALHF. CDR3 nucleotide sequence: TGTGCCAGCAGCGTAGGGCCACTTGACAGGGAAGGAGCCCTCCACTTT.

The gene calls are TRBV5-6 and TRBJ2-5; TRBD2 is a possible D gene (5 bases). The CDR3 has 14 residues. V was shortened by 1 base and J by 1 base, with 8 bases between the two germline ends. Germline CDR1 reads SGHDT; CDR2 reads YYEEEE. CDR3 protein: CASSLPGIQETQYF. The CDR3, as DNA: TGTGCCAGCAGCTTGCCCGGGATCCAAGAGACCCAGTACTTC.

This chain joins TRBV3-1 and TRBJ1-2; no clear D gene. CDR1 is LGHDT and CDR2 is YNNKEL in the germline V gene (reference sequence). V lost 0 bases and J 8 bases, leaving 13 bases between the germline ends. The CDR3 runs to 14 residues. The DNA for the CDR3 is TGTGCCAGCAGCCAAGATCCTCACATCGCGGGCTACACCTTC. Encoded protein: CASSQDPHIAGYTF.

The J gene is TRBJ2-3, the V gene TRBV7-2; possibly TRBD1 for D (5 bases). The CDR3 extends over 17 amino acids. Per the germline V gene, CDR1 is SGHTA and CDR2 is FQGNSA. V was clipped by 3 bases and J by 5 bases, with 21 bases between them. The CDR3 nucleotides are TGTGCCAGCAGCTTCTATAGGGGCGCCGGTTTGGGAGATACGCAGTATTTT. It codes for CASSFYRGAGLGDTQYF.

The chain has TRBV20-1 and TRBJ1-5; 12 nucleotides line up with TRBD1. This CDR3 is 16 amino acids long. Germline V gene lookup returns CDR1 DFQATT and CDR2 SNEGSKA (reference sequence). The CDR3 protein is CRPGQGASIGNQPQHF. CDR3 DNA sequence: TGCAGGCCGGGACAGGGGGCTTCGATTGGCAATCAGCCCCAGCATTTT.

This chain uses TRBV13 with TRBJ2-5; TRBD1 matches 7 bases. This CDR3 has 15 residues. Unmatched junction bases numbered 6, after V lost 3 bases and J lost 2 bases. Germline CDR1 PRHDT, CDR2 FYEKMQ (reference sequence). Written as DNA, the CDR3 is TGTGCCAGCAGCTTCAGGGGGAGCATGCAAGAGACCCAGTACTTC. Translating gives CASSFRGSMQETQYF.

The chain employs TRBV6-1 and TRBJ2-7; the D is unclear. V dropped 1 base and J dropped 2 bases, with 12 bases sitting between them. The germline gives CDR1 MNHNS, CDR2 SASEGT. This CDR3 contains 15 residues. The CDR3 loop reads CASSEGRNAPYEQYF. The CDR3, as DNA: TGTGCCAGCAGTGAAGGTAGAAACGCCCCCTACGAGCAGTACTTC.

The chain links TRBV2 to TRBJ2-3, with 8 bases that match TRBD2. CDR3 length: 15 amino acids. V shed 6 bases, J shed 0 bases, and the junction held 5 bases outside the gene matches. Germline V gene lookup returns CDR1 SNHLY and CDR2 FYNNEI. CDR3 in DNA: TGTGCCAGCAGAGGACTAGCCGGAAGCACAGATACGCAGTATTTT. This codes for CASRGLAGSTDTQYF.

In its sample, this clonotype was seen once. Here the CDR3 reads CASKLTGNTEAFF. In nucleotides, the CDR3 is TGTGCCAGCAAATTGACGGGGAACACTGAAGCTTTCTTT. The rearrangement links TRBV2 to TRBJ1-1, with no clear D. V was shortened by 7 bases and J by 1 base, with 10 bases between the two germline ends. CDR1 and CDR2 (germline): SNHLY, FYNNEI. The CDR3 totals 13 residues. Variable domain in full (rest from reference TRBV2 and TRBJ1-1): EPEVTQTPSHQVTQMGQEVILRCVPISNHLYFYWYRQILGQKVEFLVSFYNNEISEKSEIFDDQFSVERPDGSNFTLKIRSTKLEDSAMYFCASKLTGNTEAFFGQGTRLTVV.

V is TRBV3-1 and J is TRBJ1-6; TRBD1 matches 7 bases. The CDR3 is 15 residues long. Germline V gene lookup returns CDR1 LGHDT and CDR2 YNNKEL (reference sequence). Trimming cost V 4 bases and J 7 bases; bases outside gene matches: 7. The CDR3 protein is CASSRLDRNNSPLHF. CDR3 sequence (DNA): TGTGCCAGCAGCCGGTTGGACAGGAACAATTCACCCCTCCACTTT.